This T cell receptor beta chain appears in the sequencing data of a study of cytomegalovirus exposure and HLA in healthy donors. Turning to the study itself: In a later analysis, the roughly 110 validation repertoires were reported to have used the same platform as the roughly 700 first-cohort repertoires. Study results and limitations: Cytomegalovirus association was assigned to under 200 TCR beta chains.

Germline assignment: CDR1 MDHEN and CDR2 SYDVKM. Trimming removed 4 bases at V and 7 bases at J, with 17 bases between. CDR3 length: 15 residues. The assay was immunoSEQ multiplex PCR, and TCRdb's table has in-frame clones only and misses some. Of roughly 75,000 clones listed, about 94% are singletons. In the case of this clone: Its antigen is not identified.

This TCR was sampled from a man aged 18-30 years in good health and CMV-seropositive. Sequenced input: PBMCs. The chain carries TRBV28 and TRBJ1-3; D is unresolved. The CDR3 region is CASSSTRSAVNTIYF. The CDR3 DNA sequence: TGTGCCAGCAGTTCGACTCGATCCGCCGTGAACACCATATATTTT. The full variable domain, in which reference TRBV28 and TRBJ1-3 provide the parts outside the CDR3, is DVKVTQSSRYLVKRTGEKVFLECVQDMDHENMFWYRQDPGLGLRLIYFSYDVKMKEKGDIPEGYSVSREKKERFSLILESASTNQTSMYLCASSSTRSAVNTIYFGEGSWLTVV.